Shown below are 2 T cell receptor beta chains from a single sample sequenced in a study of OX40 agonist ivuxolimab in advanced cancers. Method: immunoSEQ multiplex PCR; TCRdb's copy keeps in-frame clones and lacks some. The sample has fewer than 30,000 clones; roughly 90% are singletons. Sequenced material: CD4+ or CD8+ T cells sorted from blood, taken in a trial of the OX40 agonist ivuxolimab. All receptors derive from an adult with an advanced solid tumor such as melanoma, head and neck, liver or kidney cancer.

The chain links TRBV6-5 to TRBJ2-2; D is unclear. CDR1 is MNHEY, CDR2 SVGAGI, per germline. The CDR3 has 14 amino acids. V lost 7 bases and J 4 bases, leaving 13 bases between the germline ends. The CDR3 here is CASTSGVLTGELFF. In nucleotides, the CDR3 is TGTGCCAGCACCTCAGGCGTTCTCACCGGGGAGCTGTTTTTT.

This chain joins TRBV7-3 and TRBJ2-3; 7 nucleotides line up with TRBD1. Germline values: CDR1 SGHTA, CDR2 FQGTGA. The CDR3 has 14 residues. Trimming took 4 bases from V and 1 from J; bases not matched to a gene: 2. The CDR3 coding sequence is TGTGCCAGCAGCTCTCAGGGGGGCACAGATACGCAGTATTTT. Translating gives CASSSQGGTDTQYF.